These 24 T cell receptor beta chains were sequenced from one sample in a study of T cell responses to AZD1222 COVID-19 vaccine. Some clones are missing from TCRdb's copy, which holds only in-frame ones; the method was immunoSEQ multiplex PCR. The data show 110,000 to 150,000 clones, around nine tenths seen once. Sequencing used peripheral blood, obtained on day 0 of AZD1222 vaccination. The receptors here all came from an adult in good health.

This clone appeared a single time. The rearrangement uses TRBV2 and TRBJ1-5, with TRBD1 matching over 10 bases. Germline loops: CDR1 SNHLY, CDR2 FYNNEI. Unmatched junction bases numbered 9, after V lost 6 bases and J lost 7 bases. The CDR3 runs to 15 residues. Here the CDR3 reads CASRVDRGRQQPQHF. For the CDR3, the DNA is TGTGCCAGCAGAGTCGACAGGGGGCGTCAGCAGCCCCAGCATTTT.

Comments on this clone: The same CDR3 also results from other DNA sequences found in this sample. This chain connects TRBV27 to TRBJ1-6; D call uncertain. The CDR3 loop spans 12 amino acids. The V gene lost 2 bases and the J gene lost 8 bases, with 4 bases spanning the gap. Germline CDR1 is MNHEY and CDR2 is SMNVEV (reference sequence). The CDR3 DNA follows: TGTGCCAGCAGTTTAGGATATTCACCCCTCCACTTT. This encodes CASSLGYSPLHF.

The chain recombines TRBV27 with TRBJ2-1, with D unresolved. Germline V gene data show CDR1 as MNHEY and CDR2 as SMNVEV (reference sequence). The CDR3 contains 13 residues. V gave up 6 bases and J gave up 4 bases, with 10 bases separating them. This chain's CDR3 is CASSPRVYNEQFF. DNA of the CDR3: TGTGCCAGCAGCCCGAGAGTATACAATGAGCAGTTCTTC.

The chain has TRBV5-1 and TRBJ2-2, with 11 nucleotides matching TRBD2. The CDR3 loop spans 15 amino acids. V lost 2 bases, J lost 4 bases, and 1 base stayed unmatched. Germline V gene data show CDR1 as SGHRS and CDR2 as YFSETQ. The DNA for the CDR3 is TGCGCCAGCAGCTTAGGGACTAGCGGCACCGGGGAGCTGTTTTTT. Protein product: CASSLGTSGTGELFF.

The chain couples TRBV24-1 to TRBJ1-5; D is possibly TRBD1 (6 bases). Germline V lookup: CDR1 KGHDR, CDR2 SFDVKD. There are 16 residues in the CDR3. V was clipped by 3 bases and J by 0 bases, with 11 bases between them. The CDR3 is CATSDARGHSNQPQHF. The CDR3, as DNA: TGTGCCACCAGTGATGCCAGGGGCCATAGCAATCAGCCCCAGCATTTT.

The J gene is TRBJ1-2, the V gene TRBV18; TRBD1 is a possible D gene (5 bases). This CDR3 contains 14 residues. With 4 bases removed from V and 4 bases from J, the gap between germline ends came to 13 bases. In germline, CDR1 is KGHSH, CDR2 LQKENI. Here the CDR3 DNA reads TGTGCCAGCTCACGCCTCAGGGAGAGCTATGGCTACACCTTC. Translation: CASSRLRESYGYTF.

The CDR3 here is CASIPGGASGNYGYTF. In nucleotides, the CDR3 is TGTGCCAGCATCCCGGGGGGGGCGTCTGGTAACTATGGCTACACCTTC. V and J are TRBV5-6 and TRBJ1-2, with TRBD1 as a possible D gene (6 bases). Germline values: CDR1 SGHDT, CDR2 YYEEEE. Trimming left V 6 bases short and J 1 base short, with 19 bases between. This CDR3 has 16 amino acids.

The chain recombines TRBV4-2 with TRBJ1-3; D is possibly TRBD1 (5 bases). The CDR3 is made up of 18 amino acids. Per germline, CDR1 LGHNA and CDR2 YNFKEQ. The V and J ends lost 0 bases and 4 bases respectively, with 19 bases between them. The CDR3 DNA reads TGTGCCAGCAGCCAAGAAGGATGGTTGACAGAGAAAGGAAACACCATATATTTT. This gives the protein CASSQEGWLTEKGNTIYF.

The chain carries TRBV20-1 and TRBJ2-7, with a weak D call TRBD2 (5 bases). The CDR3 runs to 15 residues. With 3 bases removed from V and 2 bases from J, the gap between germline ends came to 17 bases. Germline values: CDR1 DFQATT, CDR2 SNEGSKA (reference sequence). The CDR3 bases are TGCAGTGCTAGTGTCCGTCCGCCGAGGGCCTACGAGCAGTACTTC. This gives the protein CSASVRPPRAYEQYF.

This chain's CDR3 is CASSRPGGESYEQYF. The CDR3, as DNA: TGTGCCAGCAGCCGCCCAGGGGGAGAATCCTACGAGCAGTACTTC. The chain has TRBV3-1 (or the pseudogene TRBV3-2) and TRBJ2-7, with 7 bases aligning to TRBD1. Germline assignment: CDR1 LGHDT and CDR2 YNNKEL (reference sequence). Trimming cost V 4 bases and J 1 base; bases outside gene matches: 7. The CDR3 is made up of 15 amino acids.

The CDR3 DNA sequence: TGTGCCAGCAGTGGACCGGGACAGGGTAGCAATCAGCCCCAGCATTTT. Translation: CASSGPGQGSNQPQHF. V and J are TRBV6-1 and TRBJ1-5; TRBD1 matches at 9 bases. The CDR3 consists of 16 residues. Trimming removed 4 bases from V and 0 bases from J; junction bases left unmatched: 4. CDR1 is MNHNS, CDR2 SASEGT, per germline.

The chain combines TRBV19 with TRBJ1-2; tentatively, D is TRBD1 (6 bases). This CDR3 has 12 residues. V lost 8 bases, J lost 13 bases, and 20 bases lay in between. Germline V gene sequence: CDR1 LNHDA, CDR2 SQIVND (reference sequence). For the CDR3, the DNA is TGTGCCAGTTCGGACAGCGGTGAGAGGTGCACCTTC. This translates into CASSDSGERCTF.

The chain has TRBV4-2 and TRBJ1-4; TRBD1 is a possible D gene (6 bases). The CDR3 length is 15 residues. CDR1 and CDR2 from the germline V gene are LGHNA and YNFKEQ. V lost 4 bases and J 0 bases, leaving 9 bases between the germline ends. The CDR3 DNA reads TGTGCCAGCAGCCCCCGGACAGCAACTAATGAAAAACTGTTTTTT. Translation gives CASSPRTATNEKLFF.

V gene TRBV7-2 combines with J gene TRBJ2-7; TRBD2 matches at 8 bases. Germline CDR1 SGHTA, CDR2 FQGNSA. Trimming took 6 bases from V and 3 from J; bases not matched to a gene: 10. The CDR3 runs to 15 residues. Here the CDR3 reads CASSPSPSGFYEQYF. The CDR3 DNA follows: TGTGCCAGCAGTCCAAGCCCTAGCGGGTTCTACGAGCAGTACTTC.

The chain's CDR3 is CATIRDGSYNEQFF. The CDR3 DNA sequence: TGTGCCACCATCCGGGACGGATCCTACAATGAGCAGTTCTTC. The V gene is TRBV28, the J gene TRBJ2-1; possibly TRBD1 or TRBD2 for D (5 bases each). The CDR3 has 14 amino acids. V lost 10 bases to trimming and J lost 1 base, with 14 bases between them. From germline, CDR1 is MDHEN and CDR2 SYDVKM. Complete variable domain (other parts from reference TRBV28 and TRBJ2-1): DVKVTQSSRYLVKRTGEKVFLECVQDMDHENMFWYRQDPGLGLRLIYFSYDVKMKEKGDIPEGYSVSREKKERFSLILESASTNQTSMYLCATIRDGSYNEQFFGPGTRLTVL.

J is TRBJ1-5 and V is TRBV6-2 or TRBV6-3; D not resolved. The CDR3 sequence is 14 residues long. Looked up from germline, CDR1 is MNHEY and CDR2 is SVGEGT. The V gene lost 0 bases and the J gene lost 6 bases, with 9 bases spanning the gap. The CDR3 is CASSYSTLFQPQHF. In DNA form, the CDR3 reads TGTGCCAGCAGTTACTCGACGCTTTTTCAGCCCCAGCATTTT.

The chain links TRBV9 to TRBJ1-1; weak D call: TRBD1 (6 bases). Germline V gene data show CDR1 as SGDLS and CDR2 as YYNGEE. V gave up 3 bases and J gave up 3 bases, with 15 bases separating them. This CDR3 has 15 residues. The CDR3 loop reads CASSASKDSYTEAFF. The CDR3 bases are TGTGCCAGCAGCGCTAGCAAGGACAGTTACACTGAAGCTTTCTTT.

The CDR3 sequence: CASSQDLDSANTGELFF. DNA for the CDR3: TGTGCCAGCAGCCAAGATCTGGACAGCGCGAACACCGGGGAGCTGTTTTTT. The genes are TRBV14 and TRBJ2-2; a weak D match, TRBD1 (6 bases). Germline CDR1 reads SGHDN; CDR2 reads FVKESK. The CDR3 runs 17 residues. V was cut by 0 bases and J by 0 bases, with 11 bases left in between.

The CDR3 DNA is TGTGCCAGCAGCTTATGGGGTCTGGTCGGGAACACTGAAGCTTTCTTT. It codes for CASSLWGLVGNTEAFF. J is TRBJ1-1 and V is TRBV11-2; no clear D gene. This CDR3 has 16 residues. CDR1 SGHAT and CDR2 FQNNGV come from the germline V gene. V was clipped by 2 bases and J by 1 base, with 14 bases between them.

The chain employs TRBV18 and TRBJ2-1, with 8 bases lining up with TRBD2. V lost 5 bases and J lost 10; bases outside the gene matches: 16. The germline V gene has CDR1 KGHSH and CDR2 LQKENI. The CDR3 runs to 16 residues. CDR3 bases: TGTGCCAGCTCATTTCGTAGCGGGACCGGCTTTGGGGAGCAGTTCTTC. Protein sequence: CASSFRSGTGFGEQFF.

This chain links TRBV11-2 with TRBJ2-3; maybe TRBD2 (6 bases). The CDR3 has 16 amino acids. Germline V CDR1 and CDR2: SGHAT, FQNNGV. The V and J ends lost 0 bases and 3 bases respectively, with 13 bases between them. The DNA of the CDR3 is TGTGCCAGCAGCTTAGAGATCTGGGACTTTACAGATACGCAGTATTTT. Translation: CASSLEIWDFTDTQYF.

This chain joins TRBV4-1 and TRBJ1-5; 7 bases are a match to TRBD1. The CDR3 sequence is 16 residues long. V shed 3 bases and J 4 bases; nucleotides not matched to a gene: 9. The germline V gene encodes CDR1 MGHRA and CDR2 YSYEKL. The CDR3 loop reads CASSQDRSILNQPQHF. The CDR3 DNA sequence: TGCGCCAGCAGCCAGGACAGGTCCATTTTAAATCAGCCCCAGCATTTT.

The gene calls are TRBV14 and TRBJ2-3, with D possibly TRBD2 on 5 matching bases. Germline assignment: CDR1 SGHDN and CDR2 FVKESK. The germline V and J ends were trimmed by 5 bases and 5 bases, with 23 bases remaining between them. The CDR3 loop spans 17 amino acids. The CDR3 is CASSALRDPGFRDTQYF. DNA for the CDR3: TGTGCCAGCAGCGCCCTCCGGGATCCAGGTTTCAGAGATACGCAGTATTTT.

This clone was found a few times. The rearrangement uses TRBV29-1 and TRBJ1-1; D may be TRBD1 (6 bases). This CDR3 has 13 amino acids. Germline values: CDR1 SQVTM, CDR2 ANQGSEA. V was shortened by 5 bases and J by 3 bases, with 13 bases between the two germline ends. The CDR3 protein is CSVQPTGHTEAFF. The CDR3, as DNA: TGCAGCGTTCAACCGACAGGACACACTGAAGCTTTCTTT.